This TCR beta chain was sequenced for a study of prognosis after radiotherapy for stage I lung cancer. The germline V gene encodes CDR1 DFQATT and CDR2 SNEGSKA (reference sequence). This CDR3 is built from 14 residues. V lost 6 bases and J lost 6; bases outside the gene matches: 8. The study amplified the TCR beta CDR3 region from genomic DNA. This amplification was carried out by two rounds of multiplex PCR. With primers specific to each TRBV and TRBJ gene, the first-round PCR was performed. TCRdb analysed the multiplex PCR reads with MiXCR anew, one entry per CDR3 protein. The table lists about 12,000 distinct CDR3 sequences, 54% of them singletons.

This sample comprised PBMCs, obtained before or after stereotactic body radiation therapy (not recorded which). This rearrangement joins TRBV20-1 to TRBJ2-3; TRBD2 matches 11 bases. This receptor was identified in a donor of 50 years or more with non-small cell lung cancer. In DNA, the CDR3 is TGCAGTGCCCGGGCTAGCGGGAGGAGGGATACGCAGTATTTT. This translates into CSARASGRRDTQYF.